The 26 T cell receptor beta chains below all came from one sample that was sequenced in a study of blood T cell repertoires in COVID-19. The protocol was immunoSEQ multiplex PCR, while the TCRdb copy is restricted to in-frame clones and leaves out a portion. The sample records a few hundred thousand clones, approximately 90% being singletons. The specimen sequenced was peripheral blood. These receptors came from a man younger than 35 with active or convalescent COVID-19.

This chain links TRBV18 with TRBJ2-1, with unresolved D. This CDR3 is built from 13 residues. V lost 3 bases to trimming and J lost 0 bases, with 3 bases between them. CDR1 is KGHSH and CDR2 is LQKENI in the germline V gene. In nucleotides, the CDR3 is TGTGCCAGCTCACCTTACTCCTACAATGAGCAGTTCTTC. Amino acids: CASSPYSYNEQFF. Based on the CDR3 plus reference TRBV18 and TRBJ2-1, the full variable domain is NAGVMQNPRHLVRRRGQEARLRCSPMKGHSHVYWYRQLPEEGLKFMVYLQKENIIDESGMPKERFSAEFPKEGPSILRIQQVVRGDSAAYFCASSPYSYNEQFFGPGTRLTVL.

CDR3 DNA: TGTGCCAGCAGCTTAGACCAGGGCGTGACCCAGTACTTC. Translated, it gives CASSLDQGVTQYF. The chain combines TRBV7-2 with TRBJ2-5; TRBD1 might be the D (5 bases). The CDR3 is made up of 13 amino acids. CDR1 is SGHTA and CDR2 is FQGNSA in the germline V gene. Trimming pared 1 base from V and 7 bases from J, leaving 10 bases between. Full variable domain (outside the CDR3, taken from reference TRBV7-2 and TRBJ2-5): GAGVSQSPSNKVTEKGKDVELRCDPISGHTALYWYRQSLGQGLEFLIYFQGNSAPDKSGLPSDRFSAERTGGSVSTLTIQRTQQEDSAVYLCASSLDQGVTQYFGPGTRLLVL.

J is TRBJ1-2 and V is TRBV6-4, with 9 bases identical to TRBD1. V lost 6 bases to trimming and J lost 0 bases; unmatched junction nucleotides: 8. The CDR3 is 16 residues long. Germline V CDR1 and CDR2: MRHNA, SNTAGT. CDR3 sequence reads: CASREQGAGANYGYTF. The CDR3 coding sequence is TGTGCCAGCAGGGAACAGGGGGCCGGGGCTAACTATGGCTACACCTTC.

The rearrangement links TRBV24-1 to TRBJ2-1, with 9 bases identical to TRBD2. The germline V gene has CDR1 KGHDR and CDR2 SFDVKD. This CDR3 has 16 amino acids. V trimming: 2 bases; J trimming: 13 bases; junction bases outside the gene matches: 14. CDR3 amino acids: CATSDYPASGTLAQFF. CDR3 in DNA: TGTGCCACCAGTGATTACCCGGCTAGCGGGACCCTTGCTCAGTTCTTC.

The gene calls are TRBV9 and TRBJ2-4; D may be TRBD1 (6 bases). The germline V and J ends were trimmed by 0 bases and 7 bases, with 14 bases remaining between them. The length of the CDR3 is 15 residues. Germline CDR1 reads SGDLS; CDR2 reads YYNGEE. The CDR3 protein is CASSVAVGGANIQYF. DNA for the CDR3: TGTGCCAGCAGCGTAGCTGTTGGGGGCGCGAACATTCAGTACTTC.

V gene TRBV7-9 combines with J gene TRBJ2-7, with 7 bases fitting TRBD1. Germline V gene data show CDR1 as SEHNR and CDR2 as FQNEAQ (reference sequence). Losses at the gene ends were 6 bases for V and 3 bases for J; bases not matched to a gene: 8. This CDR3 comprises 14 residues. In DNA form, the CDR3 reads TGTGCCAGCAGTCAAACGACAGGGAACTACGAGCAGTACTTC. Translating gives CASSQTTGNYEQYF.

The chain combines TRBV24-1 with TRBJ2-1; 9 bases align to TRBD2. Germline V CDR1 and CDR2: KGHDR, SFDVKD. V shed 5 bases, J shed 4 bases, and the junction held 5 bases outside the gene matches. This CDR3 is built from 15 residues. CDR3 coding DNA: TGTGCCACCAGTGGTCCGGGACTAGCATACAATGAGCAGTTCTTC. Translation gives CATSGPGLAYNEQFF.

CDR3 amino acids: CASSYSGGADYGYTF. The CDR3 bases are TGTGCCAGCAGTTACTCGGGGGGGGCAGACTATGGCTACACCTTC. The rearrangement links TRBV6-5 to TRBJ1-2; D possibly corresponds to TRBD1 (6 bases). This CDR3 contains 15 residues. The V end lost 0 bases, the J end lost 3 bases, and 11 bases lay between the germline ends. The germline V gene has CDR1 MNHEY and CDR2 SVGAGI.

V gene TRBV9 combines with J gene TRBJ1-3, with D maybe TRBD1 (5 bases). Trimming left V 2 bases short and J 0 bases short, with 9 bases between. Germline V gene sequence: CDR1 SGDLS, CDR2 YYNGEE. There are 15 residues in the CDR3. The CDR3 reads CASSVSGNSGNTIYF. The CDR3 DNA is TGTGCCAGCAGCGTCTCAGGGAACTCTGGAAACACCATATATTTT.

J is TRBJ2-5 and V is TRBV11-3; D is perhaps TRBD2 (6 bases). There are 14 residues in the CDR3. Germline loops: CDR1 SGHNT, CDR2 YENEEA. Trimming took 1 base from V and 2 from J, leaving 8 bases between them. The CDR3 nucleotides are TGTGCCAGCAGCTTAGCGGGAGTTCAAGAGACCCAGTACTTC. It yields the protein CASSLAGVQETQYF.

Here the CDR3 reads CASSIWTSGGLEQFF. CDR3 sequence (DNA): TGTGCCAGCAGCATATGGACTAGCGGGGGACTTGAGCAGTTCTTC. The chain uses TRBV7-9 and TRBJ2-1; 13 bases are shared with TRBD2. The CDR3 runs 15 residues. CDR1 is SEHNR, CDR2 FQNEAQ, per germline (reference sequence). J was trimmed by 9 bases and V by 5 bases; bases with no gene match: 7.

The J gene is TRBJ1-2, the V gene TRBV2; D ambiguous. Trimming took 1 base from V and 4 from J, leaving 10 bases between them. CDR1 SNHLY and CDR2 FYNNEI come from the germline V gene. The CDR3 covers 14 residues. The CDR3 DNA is TGTGCCAGCAGTGAAGTCACGGGATCCTATGGCTACACCTTC. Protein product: CASSEVTGSYGYTF. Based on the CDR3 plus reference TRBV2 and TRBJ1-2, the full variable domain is EPEVTQTPSHQVTQMGQEVILRCVPISNHLYFYWYRQILGQKVEFLVSFYNNEISEKSEIFDDQFSVERPDGSNFTLKIRSTKLEDSAMYFCASSEVTGSYGYTFGSGTRLTVV.

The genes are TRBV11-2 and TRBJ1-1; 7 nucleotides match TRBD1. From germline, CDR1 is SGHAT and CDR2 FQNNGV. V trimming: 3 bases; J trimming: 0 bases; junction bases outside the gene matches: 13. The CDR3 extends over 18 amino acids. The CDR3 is CASSLFGKPRGMNTEAFF. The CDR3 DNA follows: TGTGCCAGCAGCTTGTTCGGAAAGCCCAGGGGGATGAACACTGAAGCTTTCTTT.

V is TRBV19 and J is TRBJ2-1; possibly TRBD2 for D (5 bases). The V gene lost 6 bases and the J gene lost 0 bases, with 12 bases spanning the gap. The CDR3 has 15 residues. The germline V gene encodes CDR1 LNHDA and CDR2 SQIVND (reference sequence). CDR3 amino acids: CASSPLGLSYNEQFF. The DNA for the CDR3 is TGTGCCAGTAGCCCACTAGGGCTCTCCTACAATGAGCAGTTCTTC.

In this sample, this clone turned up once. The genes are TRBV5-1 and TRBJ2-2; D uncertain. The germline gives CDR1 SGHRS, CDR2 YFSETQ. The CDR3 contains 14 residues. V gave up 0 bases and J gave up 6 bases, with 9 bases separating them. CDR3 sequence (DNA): TGCGCCAGCAGCTTGGATCGGTCCGCCGGGGAGCTGTTTTTT. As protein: CASSLDRSAGELFF. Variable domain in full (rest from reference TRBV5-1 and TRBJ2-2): KAGVTQTPRYLIKTRGQQVTLSCSPISGHRSVSWYQQTPGQGLQFLFEYFSETQRNKGNFPGRFSGRQFSNSRSEMNVSTLELGDSALYLCASSLDRSAGELFFGEGSRLTVL.

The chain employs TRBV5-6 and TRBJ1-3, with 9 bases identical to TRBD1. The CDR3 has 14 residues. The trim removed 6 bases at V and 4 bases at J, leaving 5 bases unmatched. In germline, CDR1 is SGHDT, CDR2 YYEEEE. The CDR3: CASKQGARGNTIYF. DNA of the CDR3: TGTGCCAGCAAACAGGGGGCGCGGGGAAACACCATATATTTT.

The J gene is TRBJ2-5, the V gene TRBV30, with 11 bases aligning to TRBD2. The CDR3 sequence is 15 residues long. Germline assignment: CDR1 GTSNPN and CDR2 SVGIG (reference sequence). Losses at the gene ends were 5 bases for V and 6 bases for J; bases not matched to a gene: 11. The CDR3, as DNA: TGTGCCTGGTCAAAACTAGCGGGAGCTAGGCAGACCCAGTACTTC. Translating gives CAWSKLAGARQTQYF.

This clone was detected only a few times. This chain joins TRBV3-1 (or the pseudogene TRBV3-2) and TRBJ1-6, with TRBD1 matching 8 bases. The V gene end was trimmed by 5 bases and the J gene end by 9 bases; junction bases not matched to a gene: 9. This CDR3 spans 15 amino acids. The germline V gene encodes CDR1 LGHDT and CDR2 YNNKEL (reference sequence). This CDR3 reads CASSFFGQGTSPLHF. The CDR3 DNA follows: TGTGCCAGCAGCTTCTTCGGACAGGGAACTTCACCCCTCCACTTT.

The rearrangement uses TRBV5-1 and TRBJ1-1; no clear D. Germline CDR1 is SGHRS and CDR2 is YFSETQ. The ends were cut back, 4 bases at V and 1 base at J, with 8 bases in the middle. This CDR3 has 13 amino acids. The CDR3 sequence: CASSQGRNTEAFF. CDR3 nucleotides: TGCGCCAGCAGCCAAGGGAGGAACACTGAAGCTTTCTTT.

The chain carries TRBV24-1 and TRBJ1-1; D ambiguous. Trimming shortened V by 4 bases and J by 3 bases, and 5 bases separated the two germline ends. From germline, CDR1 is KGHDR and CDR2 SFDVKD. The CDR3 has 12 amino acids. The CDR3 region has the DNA TGTGCCACCAGTGACGGTCACACTGAAGCTTTCTTT. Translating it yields CATSDGHTEAFF.

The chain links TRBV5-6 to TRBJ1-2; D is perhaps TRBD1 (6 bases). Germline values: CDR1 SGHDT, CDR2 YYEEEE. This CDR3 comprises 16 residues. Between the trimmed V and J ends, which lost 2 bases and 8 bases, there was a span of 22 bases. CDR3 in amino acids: CASSLYHTQQGGGYTF. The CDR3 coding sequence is TGTGCCAGCAGCTTATACCATACCCAACAGGGTGGCGGCTACACCTTC. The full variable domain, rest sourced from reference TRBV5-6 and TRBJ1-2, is DAGVTQSPTHLIKTRGQQVTLRCSPKSGHDTVSWYQQALGQGPQFIFQYYEEEERQRGNFPDRFSGHQFPNYSSELNVNALLLGDSALYLCASSLYHTQQGGGYTFGSGTRLTVV.

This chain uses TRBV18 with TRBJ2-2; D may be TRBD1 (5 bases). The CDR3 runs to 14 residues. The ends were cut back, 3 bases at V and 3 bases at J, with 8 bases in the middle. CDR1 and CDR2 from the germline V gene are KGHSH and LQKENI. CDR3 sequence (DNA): TGTGCCAGCTCACCCCTGACAGACACCGGGGAGCTGTTTTTT. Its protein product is CASSPLTDTGELFF.

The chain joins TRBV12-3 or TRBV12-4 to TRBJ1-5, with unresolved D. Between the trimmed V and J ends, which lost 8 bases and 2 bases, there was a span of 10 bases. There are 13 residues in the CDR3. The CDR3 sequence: CASFVGGNQPQHF. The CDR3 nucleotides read TGTGCCAGCTTTGTCGGGGGCAATCAGCCCCAGCATTTT.

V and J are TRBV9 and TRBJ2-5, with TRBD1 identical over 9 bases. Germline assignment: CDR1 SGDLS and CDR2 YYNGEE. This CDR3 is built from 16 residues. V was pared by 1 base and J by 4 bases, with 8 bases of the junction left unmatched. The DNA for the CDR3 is TGTGCCAGCAGCGTATTCTCACAGGGGGCAGGAGAGACCCAGTACTTC. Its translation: CASSVFSQGAGETQYF. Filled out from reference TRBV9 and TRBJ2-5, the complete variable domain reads DSGVTQTPKHLITATGQRVTLRCSPRSGDLSVYWYQQSLDQGLQFLIQYYNGEERAKGNILERFSAQQFPDLHSELNLSSLELGDSALYFCASSVFSQGAGETQYFGPGTRLLVL.

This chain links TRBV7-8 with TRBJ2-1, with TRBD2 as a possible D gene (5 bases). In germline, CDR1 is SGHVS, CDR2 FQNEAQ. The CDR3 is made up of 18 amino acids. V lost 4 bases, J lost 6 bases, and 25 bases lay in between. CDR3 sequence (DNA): TGTGCCAGCAGCTATCCCGGGGAGAGTGAAGAGGTCTTCAATGAGCAGTTCTTC. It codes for CASSYPGESEEVFNEQFF. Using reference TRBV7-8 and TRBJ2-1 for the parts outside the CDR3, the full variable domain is GAGVSQSPRYKVAKRGQDVALRCDPISGHVSLFWYQQALGQGPEFLTYFQNEAQLDKSGLPSDRFFAERPEGSVSTLKIQRTQQEDSAVYLCASSYPGESEEVFNEQFFGPGTRLTVL.

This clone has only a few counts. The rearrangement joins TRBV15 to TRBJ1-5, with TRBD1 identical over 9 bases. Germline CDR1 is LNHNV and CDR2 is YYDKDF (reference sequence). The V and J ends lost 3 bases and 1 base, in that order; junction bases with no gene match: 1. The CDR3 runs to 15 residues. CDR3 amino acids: CATSRDRGSNQPQHF. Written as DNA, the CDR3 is TGTGCCACCAGCAGGGACAGGGGCAGCAATCAGCCCCAGCATTTT.